This T cell receptor beta chain stems from a study of blood T cell repertoires in COVID-19. As for the study in general: COVID-19 samples from acute and convalescent phases originated in the United States, Italy and Spain.

The CDR3 extends over 15 amino acids. Germline V lookup: CDR1 LGHNA, CDR2 YNFKEQ. After removal of 1 base from V and 3 bases from J, the junction contained 5 bases not matched to a gene. This clone was observed a single time. TCRdb's table, derived via immunoSEQ multiplex PCR, lists solely in-frame clones and lacks some. The sample gives 84,000 or so clones, around 82% of which show up once; 35% to 40% is in the top ten. The genes are TRBV4-2 and TRBJ2-7; 8 nucleotides align to TRBD2. The sequence derives from an elderly man with active or convalescent COVID-19. Sequencing was done on a sample of peripheral blood. The CDR3 bases are TGTGCCAGCAGCCAAGCACTAGCGGCCAACTACGAGCAGTACTTC. It specifies CASSQALAANYEQYF.